The rows below give T cell receptor beta chains drawn from one sample of a study of OX40 agonist ivuxolimab in advanced cancers. Assay used: immunoSEQ multiplex PCR; TCRdb lists only in-frame clones, some missing. The table includes nearly 95,000 clones, around 94% detected once. The sequencing here drew on CD4+ or CD8+ T cells sorted from blood, taken in a trial of the OX40 agonist ivuxolimab. These receptors were taken from an adult with an advanced solid tumor such as melanoma, head and neck, liver or kidney cancer. The CDR3 runs from the conserved cysteine through the conserved F or W. The D gene is left open where the match is weak.

v_call,d_call,j_call,cdr3_aa
TRBV9,.,TRBJ1-4,CASSATVEEGTTNEKLFF
TRBV27,.,TRBJ2-3,CASRRHITDTQYF
TRBV27,.,TRBJ1-2,CASSLNLRVHGYTF
TRBV2,TRBD1,TRBJ2-7,CASSGGDSAYEQYF
TRBV13,TRBD1,TRBJ1-1,CASSLDRGTAFF
TRBV5-1,.,TRBJ2-7,CASSLDPSYEQYF
TRBV29-1,.,TRBJ1-1,CSVEDPFRGREGTEAFF
TRBV7-6,.,TRBJ1-4,CASSLTGHNEKLFF
TRBV23-1,.,TRBJ1-1,CASSPFTTAEAFF
TRBV5-1,.,TRBJ2-2,CASSLTAGDTGELFF
TRBV19,TRBD2,TRBJ2-1,CASSNSGSSYNEQFF
TRBV4-3,TRBD2,TRBJ2-3,CASSQDPAGVTDTQYF
TRBV4-1,TRBD2,TRBJ2-3,CASSERVAGGTDTQYF
TRBV5-6,.,TRBJ1-2,CASSLGRDYGYTF
TRBV27,.,TRBJ1-2,CASSSPTGYGYTF
TRBV5-6,.,TRBJ2-7,CASSLWGIWNEQYF
TRBV7-6,.,TRBJ1-5,CASSLSVNSNQPQHF
TRBV2,TRBD1,TRBJ2-7,CASSDPGQGGDEQYF
TRBV6-5,.,TRBJ1-1,CASSYSLNTEAFF
TRBV7-9,TRBD1,TRBJ1-6,CASSLGPPTGYNSPLHF
TRBV19,TRBD1,TRBJ2-7,CASRGTALSYEQYF
TRBV28,.,TRBJ1-2,CASTHSYGYTF
TRBV9,TRBD1,TRBJ1-1,CASSDGTGDEAFF
TRBV6-5,.,TRBJ1-5,CASSPRGSPQPQHF
TRBV7-2,TRBD2,TRBJ2-1,CASILIAGGYNEQFF
TRBV27,.,TRBJ1-1,CASSLEAGYNTEAFF
TRBV14,.,TRBJ2-7,CASSLRYHEQYF
TRBV11-2,TRBD1,TRBJ2-7,CASSLGQGSSYEQYF
TRBV11-2,TRBD1,TRBJ2-5,CASRSLPGQRQETQYF
TRBV25-1,.,TRBJ2-5,CASSELVTDQETQYF
TRBV11-2,TRBD2,TRBJ2-7,CASSLNGVSGRVSSYEQYF